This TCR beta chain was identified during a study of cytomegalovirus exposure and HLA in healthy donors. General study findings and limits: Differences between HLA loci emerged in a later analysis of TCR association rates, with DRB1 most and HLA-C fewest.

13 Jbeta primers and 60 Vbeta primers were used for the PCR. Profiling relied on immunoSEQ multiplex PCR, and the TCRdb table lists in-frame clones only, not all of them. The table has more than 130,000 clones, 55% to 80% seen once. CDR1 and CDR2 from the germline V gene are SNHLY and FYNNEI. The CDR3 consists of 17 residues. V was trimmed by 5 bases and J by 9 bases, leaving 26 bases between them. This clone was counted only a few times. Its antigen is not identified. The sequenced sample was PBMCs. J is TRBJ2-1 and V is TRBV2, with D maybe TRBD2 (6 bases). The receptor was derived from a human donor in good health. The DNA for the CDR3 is TGTGCCAGCAGTAGACCGGGGCAGGGACTGCCCCGGGGTGAGCAGTTCTTC. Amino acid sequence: CASSRPGQGLPRGEQFF.